The 14 T cell receptor beta chains in this list originate from one sample, sequenced in a study of OX40 agonist ivuxolimab in advanced cancers. The assay was immunoSEQ multiplex PCR, and TCRdb's table has in-frame clones only and misses some. The table lists about 33,000 clones, roughly 80% of them singletons. Sample: CD4+ or CD8+ T cells sorted from blood, taken in a trial of the OX40 agonist ivuxolimab. The receptors come from an adult with an advanced solid tumor such as melanoma, head and neck, liver or kidney cancer.

V usage is TRBV4-1 and J usage is TRBJ1-5; no firm D call. Trimming stripped 3 bases from V and 2 bases from J, with 11 bases between. Germline-derived CDR1 and CDR2 are MGHRA and YSYEKL. The CDR3 is 15 residues long. CDR3 nucleotide sequence: TGCGCCAGCAGCCAGGGGAGGGAGGGCAATCAGCCCCAGCATTTT. Its protein product is CASSQGREGNQPQHF.

V gene TRBV13 combines with J gene TRBJ2-4, with D uncertain. The J call may be in error: the DNA end matches TRBJ2-5 better. Germline CDR1 is PRHDT and CDR2 is FYEKMQ (reference sequence). This CDR3 spans 15 amino acids. The CDR3 DNA reads as TGTGCCAGCAGCTCCCGCATCGAGCGTTCGGAGACCCAGTACTTC. This encodes CASSSRIERSETQYF.

The rearrangement links TRBV4-3 to TRBJ1-2; D gene ambiguous. CDR1 and CDR2 from the germline V gene are LGHNA and YSLEER. The CDR3 is 16 residues long. V lost 1 base and J lost 0, with 12 bases in between. CDR3 sequence: CASSQGSGEPNYGYTF. CDR3 nucleotides: TGCGCCAGCAGCCAAGGGAGCGGGGAACCTAACTATGGCTACACCTTC.

V and J are TRBV2 and TRBJ2-5, with D possibly being TRBD1 or TRBD2 (5 bases each). The V gene's germline CDR1 is SNHLY and CDR2 FYNNEI. V was trimmed by 7 bases and J by 5 bases, leaving 14 bases between them. This CDR3 spans 13 amino acids. The CDR3 loop is CASIPGTQETQYF. CDR3 nucleotide sequence: TGTGCCAGCATTCCGGGGACCCAGGAGACCCAGTACTTC.

Only a few counts were recorded for this clone. The rearrangement links TRBV18 to TRBJ2-5; 8 bases map to TRBD1. Trimming at V came to 3 bases and at J to 4 bases, leaving 4 bases not matched to a gene. Germline V CDR1 and CDR2: KGHSH, LQKENI. The CDR3 spans 14 residues. The chain's CDR3 is CASSPTGARETQYF. CDR3 in DNA: TGTGCCAGCTCACCGACAGGGGCCAGAGAGACCCAGTACTTC.

The J gene is TRBJ2-7, the V gene TRBV27; 9 nucleotides agree with TRBD2. Germline V lookup: CDR1 MNHEY, CDR2 SMNVEV (reference sequence). J gave up 3 bases and V 2 bases, and 5 bases lay outside the gene matches. This CDR3 spans 15 amino acids. CDR3 in amino acids: CASSLVAGEYYEQYF. DNA for the CDR3: TGTGCCAGCAGTTTAGTAGCGGGAGAGTACTACGAGCAGTACTTC.

The chain joins TRBV6-4 to TRBJ2-7, with 10 bases fitting TRBD1. CDR1 MRHNA and CDR2 SNTAGT come from the germline V gene. The CDR3 has 15 amino acids. The V and J ends lost 5 bases and 1 base, in that order; junction bases with no gene match: 5. The CDR3 loop is CASSPTGGLSYEQYF. The CDR3 bases are TGTGCCAGCAGTCCGACAGGGGGCCTATCCTACGAGCAGTACTTC.

The V and J genes are TRBV28 and TRBJ2-5, with TRBD1 as a possible D gene (5 bases). The CDR3 has 13 amino acids. Trimming took 7 bases from V and 5 from J, leaving 14 bases between them. CDR1 is MDHEN, CDR2 SYDVKM, per germline. The CDR3 is CASTPRVGETQYF. The CDR3 nucleotides read TGTGCCAGCACCCCCAGGGTGGGGGAGACCCAGTACTTC.

This clone was seen once. The chain recombines TRBV19 with TRBJ1-1; the match to TRBD1 covers 8 bases. V was pared by 6 bases and J by 2 bases, with 5 bases of the junction left unmatched. Looked up from germline, CDR1 is LNHDA and CDR2 is SQIVND (reference sequence). There are 14 residues in the CDR3. The CDR3 loop is CASSDRGLNTEAFF. In DNA form, the CDR3 reads TGTGCCAGTAGCGACAGGGGTTTAAACACTGAAGCTTTCTTT.

This clone was seen a handful of times. CDR3 region: CSGTVSATGTEAFF. The CDR3, as DNA: TGCAGCGGGACAGTCTCCGCGACGGGGACTGAAGCTTTCTTT. The chain recombines TRBV29-1 with TRBJ1-1, with D possibly matching TRBD1 (6 bases). With 7 bases removed from V and 5 bases from J, the gap between germline ends came to 20 bases. CDR1 SQVTM and CDR2 ANQGSEA come from the germline V gene. CDR3 size: 14 residues.

CDR3 sequence (DNA): TGTGCCAGCAGCGTAGCTGAAGGGTACGAGCAGTACTTC. Amino acid sequence: CASSVAEGYEQYF. This chain uses TRBV9 with TRBJ2-7; the D is unclear. Trimming removed 0 bases from V and 4 bases from J, with 8 bases in between. Germline loops: CDR1 SGDLS, CDR2 YYNGEE. This CDR3 is 13 amino acids long.

The sample holds one count of this clone. This chain connects TRBV21-1 to TRBJ2-7; TRBD2 was called by the table and not checked on the DNA. TRBV21-1 has pseudogene status. This CDR3 is 16 amino acids long. The CDR3 sequence is CASSKDRKRSSYEQYF. The CDR3 region has the DNA TGTGCCAGCAGCAAAGATCGGAAGCGGAGCTCCTACGAGCAGTACTTC.

V usage is TRBV5-1 and J usage is TRBJ1-1; D is perhaps TRBD1 (5 bases). The length of the CDR3 is 14 residues. The germline V gene encodes CDR1 SGHRS and CDR2 YFSETQ. The V gene lost 1 base and the J gene lost 8 bases, with 15 bases spanning the gap. The CDR3 region has the DNA TGCGCCAGCAGCTTGAAGGGACGGACAATGGAAGCTTTCTTT. Translation gives CASSLKGRTMEAFF.

The rearrangement uses TRBV28 and TRBJ2-7; TRBD1 matches 9 bases. Germline CDR1 and CDR2: MDHEN and SYDVKM. The CDR3 runs 16 residues. V was clipped by 2 bases and J by 5 bases; unmatched bases: 10. The CDR3 nucleotides are TGTGCCAGCAGTTTACCTCCGGGACAGGGTTTCCACGAGCAGTACTTC. Residues: CASSLPPGQGFHEQYF.